This TCR beta chain was captured by sequencing in a study of cytomegalovirus exposure and HLA in healthy donors (dated by TCRdb to 2017 to 2019). Regarding the research as a whole: According to an earlier analysis of 587 of the donors, roughly 180 million T cells yielded roughly 100 million unique TCR beta sequences and around 280 Gb of sequence data. To study patterns of TCR occurrence, a later analysis re-analyzed previously published TCR beta repertoires from 600 to 750 donors and added high-resolution HLA genotyping. The study profiled the T cell repertoires of 500 to 800 subjects by immunosequencing and related them to cytomegalovirus serostatus. Typing coverage varied by locus: roughly 620-640 donors for A, B, C, DRB1 and DQB1; approximately 560 for DQA1; approximately 610 for DPA1; 400 to 480 for DPB1. An early release that covered several hundred HLA-typed donors contained about 300 gigabases of sequencing data and 80 million or so unique TCR sequences. All discovery cohort repertoires had been generated using a single sequencing platform. The study aimed to test whether signatures of past pathogen exposure could be identified by cataloging public T cell receptors. A separate validation cohort of more than 100 different subjects was used in addition to the roughly 700-subject first cohort. Among about 410 genotyped donors of the cohort, an average of roughly 230,000 unique TCR beta nucleotide sequences was sequenced per donor, of which about 18% were non-productive. Alongside the repertoire data, information on donor age, sex, ethnicity and CMV serostatus was compiled. A later genetic analysis used genome-wide SNP genotypes for about 65% of the 666 donors, treating that subset as a discovery cohort. An earlier analysis of several hundred of the donors applied high-throughput TCR beta sequencing to assess whether each TCR beta V gene segment acted as functional or pseudogenic. Four or five DR-DQ haplotypes were handled as single units for association and clustering, since linkage in the cohort was strong. To predict cytomegalovirus infection status, the study combined high-throughput TCR immunosequencing, statistical association of individual TCRs with disease status, and machine learning. HLA typing covered class I and class II loci at four-digit resolution. Rather than using new phenotypic data, the later analysis identified candidate immune exposures from TCR beta sequences and from how often those sequences occurred across donors. The genetic ancestry cluster associated with self-reported Caucasian donors included around 76% of the roughly 410 genotyped donors.

Results the study describes overall, beyond this receptor: Linkage disequilibrium might explain the correlated functional status among segregating V segments, but an unknown experimental factor could not be ruled out. A later analysis found that HLA-associated TCR beta chains were more clonally expanded and had lower generation probabilities than equally common non-associated chains. Sequencing depth was assumed to be roughly uniform across donors in the presence/absence analyses, though that assumption may not hold. A later genetic analysis associated a missense DCLRE1C variant with V-gene and J-gene trimming of TCR beta chains, and an independent cohort replicated the association. When HLA alleles, especially DR and DQ, strongly co-occurred, TCR associations were difficult to assign to individual alleles. Broadly in line with IMGT annotations, most TCR beta V segments showed up in productive rearrangements about 90% or about 30% of the time in an earlier analysis of 587 of the donors. HLA typing was unavailable for some donors at each locus, so association tests used only the typed subset. Most TCR sequences were seen in very few donors, while some public TCRs were found in many individuals. A few of the identified cytomegalovirus-associated TCR beta chains were confirmed in vitro to be specific for cytomegalovirus antigens. Some IMGT-functional V segments, including TRBV6-2 and TRBV6-3, could not be told apart with the 87-base-pair reads, so those segments were excluded. A further reported finding was that TCR beta sequences accurately predicted the HLA-A and HLA-B alleles for most subjects in the first cohort. A later analysis found that TCR association rates varied across HLA loci, with DRB1 alleles showing the most associated TCRs and HLA-C alleles the fewest. Several of the top co-occurrence clusters appeared to be linked to parvovirus B19, influenza, CMV and Epstein-Barr virus, according to a later analysis. It was suggested by the authors that the approach could potentially be generalized to other disease states and immunological phenotypes. Immune exposure information for the cohort was limited to CMV serostatus. The classifier was reported to diagnose cytomegalovirus status with high specificity and sensitivity in both the original cohort and the validation cohort. A cluster of highly shared sequence variants was judged likely to be a technical artifact of the sequencing pipeline. The study gave a list of some 150 TCR beta chains associated with cytomegalovirus. In a later genetic analysis, fewer N-insertions in productive TCRs were reported among donors in an Asian-associated ancestry cluster than the approximately 630-donor mean. In a later analysis, most CMV-associated TCR beta chains were found to appear HLA-restricted, with HLA associations seemingly driven largely by CMV exposure. At a false discovery rate of 0.05, a later analysis linked roughly 17,000 TCR beta sequences to specific HLA alleles. Only TCR beta chains were sequenced in this cohort, and the absence of alpha or paired-chain data limited detectable features. Because counts were too low, seventeen rarely observed V segments, including chromosome 9 orphons, were left out of the earlier analysis of 500 to 750 of the donors.

In total, roughly 670 healthy bone marrow donors made up the cohort. Cohort members were all nominally healthy when sampled, although unrecorded immune exposures were likely present. The donor was CMV seronegative and belonged to the group of 352 seronegative cohort members. A peripheral blood sample was collected from each donor, and TCR beta sequencing was performed on peripheral blood mononuclear cells. Genomic DNA was extracted from the blood cell samples with the Qiagen DNeasy Blood Extraction Kit. Concerning this clone itself: This clone's antigen is unknown. There are no base qualities to consult, and no much larger clone falls within one base.

From cysteine to phenylalanine, the CDR3 is 13 amino acids long. Only the CDR3 region is kept as DNA, spanning 39 bases read in frame from base 1. CDR1 and CDR2, looked up from the germline V gene (reference sequence), are SEHNR and FQNEAQ. V sheds 2 bases and J sheds 4 bases, leaving 9 bases between their ends. The library came from the immunoSEQ multiplex PCR assay. A mixture of 60 forward primers for TCR Vbeta segments and 13 reverse primers for TCR Jbeta segments was used in the multiplex PCR. The CDR3 region of rearranged TCR beta genes was amplified from genomic DNA by a multiplex PCR assay. The amplified TCR beta libraries were sequenced on the Illumina HiSeq System as 87-base-pair reads. In the original analysis: Across the 670 or so repertoires, a later analysis counted approximately 75 million unique TCR beta chains, some 11 million of which were shared by at least two donors. To remove PCR and sequencing errors, raw reads were error-corrected and collapsed into unique sequences using a nearest-neighbor algorithm that merged closely related sequences. Alignment of CDR3 sequences to IMGT reference sequences was used to assign V, D and J gene segments. For a sequence to be retained, a match of at least six nucleotides to both a V gene segment and a J gene segment was required. A rearrangement counted as productive if the CDR3 had no stop codons and remained in frame with V and J, and every other rearrangement counted as non-productive. Following IMGT convention, CDR3 was defined as the stretch from the second conserved V-encoded cysteine to the conserved J-encoded phenylalanine. The earlier analysis of 450 to 750 of the donors excluded any sequence lacking an unambiguous match to a single V gene segment. In an earlier analysis of about 590 of the donors, a V segment was called functional when productive rearrangements were above 56.7%, and segregating when the standard deviation between donors exceeded 5%. A statistical classification framework was developed to diagnose cytomegalovirus status using the catalog of TCR beta chain sequences. In a later analysis, TCR nucleotide sequences were compared against IMGT/GENE-DB human TR gene sequences so that V and J genes could be assigned. A later analysis assigned CDR3 sequences and most-parsimonious VDJ recombination scenarios with the TCRdist pipeline. In a later analysis, every TCR beta chain was defined by the combination of its CDR3 amino acid sequence and its V-gene family, and reads without a unique V-gene family were dropped. As a way to deal with suspected cross-contamination and a sequencing artifact, a later analysis dropped hundreds of nucleotide sequences that were highly shared and had low generation probability. In a later analysis, a clonal expansion index was calculated for each public chain from normalized within-repertoire ranks of inferred template counts. Generation probabilities in a later analysis came from a VDJ recombination model fitted to out-of-frame rearrangements, and those results were checked against IGoR. A later analysis scored TCR-TCR, TCR-HLA and TCR-CMV co-occurrence with hypergeometric tests, applying a repertoire-size bias correction to TCR pairs. In a later analysis, false discovery rates were estimated by permuting HLA or CMV assignments 20 times. In a later analysis, co-occurring TCRs were grouped using DBSCAN, and TCRdist sequence similarity was added for clustering within HLA-allele-positive subsets. For co-occurrence clustering, repertoires with fewer than 30,000 or more than 120,000 public chains were excluded, along with four or five repertoires with anomalous nucleotide sharing. Drawn from immuneACCESS, this table holds only the in-frame rearrangements with V and J called that TCRdb kept. Clones are partly lost; checked studies trace under half to an unresolved V gene and leave the rest unexplained. For V, J and clone size, that table is used; D and trimming come from the DNA. The sample table holds roughly 130,000 clones, of which around 83% were seen once. The top ten hold 1% to 1.5% of the sample.

The receptor comes from a girl aged 2 to 10 in good health and CMV-seronegative. The sample was PBMCs. The rearrangement joined TRBV7-9 to TRBJ2-7, with no confidently assigned D gene. The CDR3 here reads CASSLLSVYEQYF. The sequence in DNA is TGTGCCAGCAGCTTACTTTCGGTTTACGAGCAGTACTTC.